The text below deals with one T cell receptor (beta chain). Its antigen is still unknown. Nothing much larger sits one base from this clone, and base qualities are not available. The data were obtained in a study of cytomegalovirus exposure and HLA in healthy donors (dated by TCRdb to 2016 to 2017). Broadly, across the study: An earlier analysis of several hundred of the donors reported 250 to 350 Gb of sequence data and 117 million unique TCR beta sequences from about 179 million T cells. An early release covering approximately 600 HLA-typed donors comprised approximately 290 gigabases of sequencing data and tens of millions of unique TCR sequences. Of the roughly 420 genotyped donors, approximately 81% were placed in the genetic ancestry cluster associated with self-reported Caucasian donors. The study aimed to test whether cataloging public T cell receptors could reveal signatures of past pathogen exposure. The study profiled the T cell repertoires of under 850 subjects by immunosequencing and related them to cytomegalovirus serostatus. A separate validation cohort of 90 to 150 different subjects was used in addition to the roughly 700-subject first cohort. To predict cytomegalovirus infection status, the study brought together high-throughput TCR immunosequencing, statistical association of individual TCRs with disease status, and machine learning. A later analysis re-analyzed previously published TCR beta repertoires from 500 to 700 donors and added high-resolution HLA genotyping to study TCR occurrence patterns. The later analysis used no new phenotypic data to find candidate immune exposures, relying instead on TCR beta sequences and their occurrence across donors. An earlier analysis of 450 to 750 of the donors used high-throughput TCR beta sequencing to judge whether each TCR beta V gene segment behaved as functional or pseudogenic. Donor age, sex, ethnicity and CMV serostatus were compiled together with the repertoire data. In a later genetic analysis, genome-wide SNP genotypes for about 55% of the roughly 670 donors were used, and that subset was treated as a discovery cohort. Every discovery cohort repertoire had been produced on one sequencing platform. HLA typing covered class I and class II loci at four-digit resolution. The number of typed donors differed by locus: about 620-640 for A, B, C, DRB1 and DQB1; about 520 for DQA1; 600 to 610 for DPA1; and 450 to 480 for DPB1. Roughly 5 DR-DQ haplotypes were handled as single units for association and clustering because linkage in the cohort was strong. Across approximately 400 genotyped donors of the cohort, an average of roughly 230,000 unique TCR beta nucleotide sequences per donor were sequenced, and 15% to 20% of those sequences were non-productive.

The cohort was made up of about 670 healthy bone marrow donors. Cohort members were all nominally healthy when sampled, although unrecorded immune exposures were likely present. The donor was CMV seronegative and was included in the group of around 320 seronegative cohort members. A peripheral blood sample was collected from each donor, and TCR beta sequencing was performed on peripheral blood mononuclear cells. Genomic DNA was extracted from the blood cell samples with the Qiagen DNeasy Blood Extraction Kit. Overall study outcomes, separate from this receptor: A later analysis associated 17,000 or so TCR beta sequences with specific HLA alleles at a false discovery rate of 0.05. While some public TCRs were present in many individuals, most TCR sequences turned up only very rarely across donors. The classifier was reported to diagnose cytomegalovirus status with high specificity and sensitivity in both the original and validation cohorts. It was suggested by the authors that the approach could potentially be generalized to other disease states and immunological phenotypes. A few of the identified cytomegalovirus-associated TCR beta chains were confirmed in vitro to be specific for cytomegalovirus antigens. The sequencing pipeline was judged likely to have produced a cluster of highly shared sequence variants as a technical artifact. Because some donors lacked HLA typing at each locus, the association tests relied only on the typed subset. Assigning TCR associations to individual alleles was difficult when HLA alleles, especially DR and DQ, strongly co-occurred. The study gave a list of about 160 TCR beta chains associated with cytomegalovirus. A later genetic analysis associated a missense DCLRE1C variant with V-gene and J-gene trimming of TCR beta chains, and an independent cohort replicated the association. A later analysis found that most CMV-associated TCR beta chains appeared HLA-restricted, with HLA associations seemingly driven largely by CMV exposure. Broadly in line with IMGT annotations, most TCR beta V segments showed up in productive rearrangements about 87% or about 30% of the time in an earlier analysis of around 550 of the donors. A further reported finding was that TCR beta sequences accurately predicted the HLA-A and HLA-B alleles for most subjects in the first cohort. According to a later genetic analysis, donors in an Asian-associated ancestry cluster had fewer N-insertions in productive TCRs than the approximately 690-donor mean. Compared with equally common non-associated chains, HLA-associated TCR beta chains in a later analysis were more clonally expanded and had lower generation probabilities. Because counts were too low, about 17 rarely observed V segments, including chromosome 9 orphons, were excluded from the earlier analysis of about 500 of the donors. A later analysis reported that several top co-occurrence clusters appeared linked to parvovirus B19, influenza, CMV and Epstein-Barr virus. Correlated functional status among segregating V segments might be attributable to linkage disequilibrium, but an unknown experimental factor could not be ruled out. The only immune exposure information available for the cohort was CMV serostatus. According to a later analysis, TCR association rates differed among HLA loci, with DRB1 alleles showing the most associated TCRs and HLA-C alleles showing the fewest. Sequencing depth was assumed to be roughly uniform across donors in the presence/absence analyses, though that assumption may not hold. This cohort had only TCR beta chains sequenced, and the lack of alpha or paired-chain data limited which features could be detected.

The library relied on the immunoSEQ multiplex PCR assay. For the multiplex PCR, a mixture combining 60 forward primers for TCR Vbeta segments and 13 reverse primers for TCR Jbeta segments was used. Amplification of the CDR3 region of rearranged TCR beta genes was performed with a multiplex PCR assay on genomic DNA. On the Illumina HiSeq System, the amplified TCR beta libraries were sequenced as 87-base-pair reads. The authors' pipeline ran thus. Across the roughly 600 repertoires, a later analysis counted approximately 83 million unique TCR beta chains, some 11 million of which were shared by at least two donors. Raw reads were error-corrected and collapsed into unique sequences by a nearest-neighbor algorithm in which closely related sequences were merged to remove PCR and sequencing errors. V, D and J gene segments were assigned by aligning CDR3 sequences to IMGT reference sequences. Each retained sequence needed at least a six-nucleotide match to both a V gene segment and a J gene segment. Rearrangements were classified as productive when the CDR3 lacked stop codons and remained in frame with V and J, and all other rearrangements were classified as non-productive. CDR3 was defined by IMGT convention, running from the second conserved V-encoded cysteine to the conserved J-encoded phenylalanine. The earlier analysis of approximately 500 of the donors excluded sequences that lacked an unambiguous match to a single V gene segment. An earlier analysis of just under 600 of the donors called V segments functional above 56.7% productive rearrangements and segregating when the between-donor standard deviation exceeded 5%. A statistical classification framework was built to diagnose cytomegalovirus status from the catalog of TCR beta chain sequences. In a later analysis, V and J genes were assigned by comparing TCR nucleotide sequences against IMGT/GENE-DB human TR gene sequences. In a later analysis, CDR3 sequences and most-parsimonious VDJ recombination scenarios were assigned using the TCRdist pipeline. In a later analysis, each TCR beta chain was defined by its CDR3 amino acid sequence together with its V-gene family, and reads lacking a unique V-gene family were excluded. In a later analysis, around 650 highly shared, low-generation-probability nucleotide sequences were removed to address suspected cross-contamination and a sequencing artifact. For each public chain, a later analysis derived a clonal expansion index from normalized ranks of inferred template counts within each repertoire. In a later analysis, generation probabilities were computed with a VDJ recombination model fitted to out-of-frame rearrangements, and the resulting probabilities were checked against IGoR. Hypergeometric tests were used in a later analysis to score TCR-TCR, TCR-HLA and TCR-CMV co-occurrence, with a repertoire-size bias correction applied to the TCR pairs. In a later analysis, false discovery rates were estimated by permuting HLA or CMV assignments 20 times. In a later analysis, co-occurring TCRs were grouped using DBSCAN, with TCRdist sequence similarity added in when clustering inside HLA-allele-positive subsets. Co-occurrence clustering excluded repertoires with fewer than 30,000 or more than 120,000 public chains, plus five with anomalous nucleotide sharing. The clones in this table, taken by TCRdb from immuneACCESS, are in-frame only. Not every clone is retained; where verified, under half of the shortfall comes from an unresolved V gene, and the cause of the rest is unknown. Clone size and V and J calls were adopted from that table, with D and trimming inferred from the DNA. For this sample there are 90,000 to 100,000 clones; about 77% appear just once. The ten largest clones represent roughly 4.5% of the sample.

The source of this sequence is a woman aged 40 to 49 in good health and CMV-seronegative. The specimen was PBMCs.

The DNA sequence is as follows: TGTGCCAGCAGCGTCGGGTGGAACACTGAAGCTTTCTTT. Its product reads: CASSVGWNTEAFF. The chain is made from TRBV9 and TRBJ1-1, with the D gene uncertain. V and J are truncated by 2 bases and 1 base respectively, leaving an intervening sequence of 6 bases. CDR1 and CDR2, looked up from the germline V gene, are SGDLS and YYNGEE. The CDR3 numbers 13 residues from cysteine through phenylalanine. Of all the DNA, just the CDR3 is kept, 39 bases in frame from base 1.